This entry concerns a single TCR beta chain. The source of the sample is a study of blood T cells in healthy people across ages. In germline, CDR1 is SNHLY, CDR2 FYNNEI. CDR3 length: 13 amino acids. V trimming: 3 bases; J trimming: 6 bases; junction bases outside the gene matches: 0. Through a sample-barcoded 5' primer and a J-beta primer mix, a second PCR was run for about 6 to 11 cycles. TCRdb independently ran MiXCR on the 5' RACE reads; one entry per CDR3 protein. The sample contains 750,000 or so distinct CDR3 sequences, around 25% of which appear only once. In addition, the sample was reused for a study of T cells of mothers and their children.

Sequenced material: blood. The TCR originated in a boy between 10 and 17 years old in good health. The chain uses TRBV2 and TRBJ2-2; 8 bases are shared with TRBD1. The CDR3, as DNA: TGTGCCAGCAGTGAGGACAGGGCCGGGGAGCTGTTTTTT. Encoded protein: CASSEDRAGELFF.